The rows below give T cell receptor beta chains drawn from one sample of a study of T cell changes during pregnancy in multiple sclerosis. TCRdb's copy holds only in-frame clones and misses some; the assay was immunoSEQ multiplex PCR. The sample contains approximately 50,000 clones, approximately 93% of which appear only once. The material was CD4+ T cells from peripheral blood mononuclear cells, obtained in the third trimester of pregnancy. These receptors came from a female donor with multiple sclerosis, enrolled in a pregnancy study. Both conserved end residues are part of each CDR3. The D gene is left open where the match is weak. Clone sizes are given selectively: once, few, many, or a class where the clone is expanded.

V	size	length	J	D	CDR3	DNA
TRBV6-5	.	15	TRBJ2-7	.	CASSSRHGNSYEQYF	TGTGCCAGCAGTTCCCGCCACGGGAACTCCTACGAGCAGTACTTC
TRBV5-4	once	13	TRBJ2-3	.	CASSLGLTDTQYF	TGTGCCAGCAGCTTGGGACTAACAGATACGCAGTATTTT
TRBV27	.	14	TRBJ2-5	TRBD2	CASRFRTSDQTQYF	TGTGCCAGCAGATTTCGGACTAGCGATCAGACCCAGTACTTC
TRBV15	.	17	TRBJ2-7	TRBD1	CATSRDSAGTGLYEQYF	TGTGCCACCAGCAGAGATAGCGCCGGGACAGGGCTCTACGAGCAGTACTTC
TRBV4-1	.	15	TRBJ2-5	.	CASSQDGAGQETQYF	TGCGCCAGCAGCCAAGATGGAGCAGGGCAAGAGACCCAGTACTTC
TRBV6-5	.	15	TRBJ1-2	.	CASSYSRAANYGYTF	TGTGCCAGCAGTTACTCCCGAGCCGCTAACTATGGCTACACCTTC
TRBV27	once	13	TRBJ2-1	.	CASRGGLYNEQFF	TGTGCCAGTCGTGGCGGTTTATACAATGAGCAGTTCTTC
TRBV7-3	.	14	TRBJ1-1	TRBD1	CASSLRGQGTEAFF	TGTGCCAGCAGCTTGAGGGGACAGGGTACTGAAGCTTTCTTT
TRBV28	.	12	TRBJ2-7	.	CASRSTGREQYF	TGTGCCAGCAGATCAACAGGGCGCGAGCAGTACTTC
TRBV6-1	.	14	TRBJ2-7	.	CASSEAGGSFEQYF	TGTGCCAGCAGTGAGGCAGGGGGGTCTTTCGAGCAGTACTTC
TRBV29-1	.	12	TRBJ1-1	.	CSVSPGGTEAFF	TGCAGCGTTTCCCCAGGTGGCACTGAAGCTTTCTTT
TRBV9	.	15	TRBJ2-3	.	CASSVGTPGTDTQYF	TGTGCCAGCAGCGTAGGGACTCCGGGCACAGATACGCAGTATTTT
TRBV2	.	13	TRBJ2-5	.	CASSGQTQETQYF	TGTGCCAGCAGCGGACAGACCCAAGAGACCCAGTACTTC
TRBV9	.	13	TRBJ1-3	.	CASSVAGGNTIYF	TGTGCCAGCAGCGTAGCAGGGGGAAACACCATATATTTT
TRBV18	.	14	TRBJ1-2	.	CASSPDISLYGYTF	TGTGCCAGCTCACCGGACATTAGTCTCTATGGCTACACCTTC
TRBV27	.	14	TRBJ2-7	TRBD1	CASSSTGGLGEQYF	TGTGCCAGCAGTTCGACAGGGGGCTTAGGCGAGCAGTACTTC
TRBV18	.	16	TRBJ1-2	.	CASSPRTSRSNYGYTF	TGTGCCAGCTCCCCTAGGACAAGCCGCTCAAACTATGGCTACACCTTC
TRBV7-2	.	15	TRBJ2-2	TRBD1	CASSLGDRDTGELFF	TGTGCCAGCAGCTTAGGTGACAGGGACACCGGGGAGCTGTTTTTT
TRBV27	.	14	TRBJ1-2	TRBD1	CASRDTGGGYGYTF	TGTGCCAGCAGAGACACAGGGGGCGGCTATGGCTACACCTTC
TRBV11-3	.	13	TRBJ2-1	.	CASSRGTYNEQFF	TGTGCCAGCAGCCGCGGTACTTACAATGAGCAGTTCTTC
TRBV2	few	13	TRBJ1-5	.	CASGTINNQPQHF	TGTGCTTCCGGGACAATTAATAATCAGCCCCAGCATTTT
TRBV28	.	10	TRBJ2-1	.	CASFGTQQFF	TGTGCCAGCTTCGGGACTCAGCAGTTCTTC
TRBV5-1	once	14	TRBJ2-1	.	CASSLMPGTNEQFF	TGCGCCAGCAGCTTGATGCCAGGCACTAATGAGCAGTTCTTC
TRBV2	.	12	TRBJ2-7	.	CASRANTYEQYF	TGTGCCAGCAGGGCCAATACCTACGAGCAGTACTTC
TRBV28	.	14	TRBJ1-2	TRBD1	CASSREGQGYGYTF	TGTGCCAGCAGTCGGGAGGGACAGGGCTATGGCTACACCTTC
TRBV11-2	.	16	TRBJ1-6	TRBD1	CASSLEQGAPSGALHF	TGTGCCAGCAGCTTAGAACAGGGGGCTCCCTCGGGCGCCCTCCACTTT
TRBV11-3	.	15	TRBJ1-1	.	CASSLEPSSNTEAFF	TGTGCCAGCAGCTTAGAGCCAAGCTCGAACACTGAAGCTTTCTTT
TRBV6-5	once	14	TRBJ1-1	TRBD1	CASRARTGSTEAFF	TGTGCCAGCAGGGCCAGGACAGGGAGCACTGAAGCTTTCTTT
TRBV11-3	.	15	TRBJ2-7	TRBD1	CASSLVAGGPREQYF	TGTGCCAGCAGCTTAGTGGCAGGGGGCCCTCGGGAGCAGTACTTC
TRBV6-6	.	14	TRBJ2-7	.	CASSYGDTTYEQYF	TGTGCCAGCAGTTACGGCGACACGACCTACGAGCAGTACTTC
TRBV27	once	14	TRBJ2-5	TRBD2	CASSLMGGHGTQYF	TGTGCCAGCAGTTTAATGGGAGGGCATGGGACCCAGTACTTC
TRBV10-3	.	16	TRBJ2-5	TRBD2	CAISSRLAGEGETQYF	TGTGCCATCAGTTCACGACTAGCGGGAGAAGGGGAGACCCAGTACTTC
TRBV5-4	.	19	TRBJ1-4	.	CASSFAPGFKGATNEKLFF	TGTGCCAGCAGCTTTGCCCCCGGGTTTAAGGGAGCAACTAATGAAAAACTGTTTTTT
TRBV29-1	.	13	TRBJ1-4	.	CSVERHPNEKLFF	TGCAGCGTTGAAAGACACCCTAATGAAAAACTGTTTTTT
TRBV15	.	16	TRBJ1-2	.	CATSREKLTANYGYTF	TGTGCCACCAGCAGGGAAAAGTTGACAGCTAACTATGGCTACACCTTC
TRBV11-2	.	14	TRBJ2-1	.	CASSLAWQAGEQFF	TGTGCCAGCAGCTTAGCATGGCAGGCGGGCGAGCAGTTCTTC
TRBV19	.	14	TRBJ1-4	.	CASSERRENEKLFF	TGTGCCAGTAGTGAGCGCAGGGAAAATGAAAAACTGTTTTTT
TRBV7-8	once	17	TRBJ1-5	.	CASSSYLAGNSNQPQHF	TGTGCCAGCAGCTCGTACTTAGCAGGGAATAGCAATCAGCCCCAGCATTTT
TRBV10-3	.	14	TRBJ2-7	TRBD2	CASATGLARHEQYF	TGTGCCAGCGCTACGGGACTAGCGCGTCACGAGCAGTACTTC
TRBV7-8	.	15	TRBJ1-6	TRBD1	CASSLGDRANSPLHF	TGTGCCAGCAGCTTAGGGGACAGGGCCAATTCACCCCTCCACTTT
TRBV9	.	17	TRBJ2-1	TRBD2	CASSVAERTSGSNEQFF	TGTGCCAGCAGCGTAGCTGAAAGGACTAGCGGGAGTAATGAGCAGTTCTTC
TRBV7-2	.	18	TRBJ2-5	TRBD2	CASSLAVRGGPGVKTQYF	TGTGCCAGCAGCTTAGCGGTGCGGGGGGGCCCTGGGGTGAAGACCCAGTACTTC
TRBV5-4	once	15	TRBJ1-1	TRBD1	CASSSGQGRATEAFF	TGTGCCAGCAGCTCAGGACAGGGACGGGCAACTGAAGCTTTCTTT
TRBV29-1	.	12	TRBJ1-3	.	CSAGISGNTIYF	TGCAGCGCCGGGATCTCTGGAAACACCATATATTTT
TRBV15	.	12	TRBJ2-7	.	CAISRGYYEQYF	TGTGCCATCTCGCGGGGCTACTACGAGCAGTACTTC
TRBV7-2	.	13	TRBJ2-7	.	CASSFVPLDEQYF	TGTGCCAGCAGCTTTGTCCCTTTAGACGAGCAGTACTTC
TRBV5-8	.	15	TRBJ1-4	TRBD1	CASRTGDRSNEKLFF	TGTGCCAGCCGGACCGGGGACAGGTCTAATGAAAAACTGTTTTTT
TRBV11-3	.	14	TRBJ1-3	.	CASSPWPSGNTIYF	TGTGCCAGCAGCCCATGGCCCTCTGGAAACACCATATATTTT
TRBV6-5	.	13	TRBJ2-7	TRBD1	CASKRDSTYEQYF	TGTGCCAGCAAGAGGGACAGTACCTACGAGCAGTACTTC
TRBV15	.	18	TRBJ2-1	TRBD2	CATSRDLGTSGIYNEQFF	TGTGCCACCAGCAGAGATCTCGGGACTAGCGGGATATACAATGAGCAGTTCTTC
TRBV19	.	16	TRBJ2-3	TRBD2	CASSSPGLAVQGTQYF	TGTGCCAGTAGTTCCCCGGGACTAGCGGTCCAAGGTACGCAGTATTTT